The entry below describes one T cell receptor beta chain. This clone has a single count. The antigen it binds to is not known. Base quality data are lacking; no much larger clone is found one base away. One collaborating source in Seattle enrolled patients while the patients were actively infected and followed the patients over time throughout the course of disease. Whole blood was collected in K2EDTA tubes by collaborating institutions according to the institutions' own protocols. Collaborator samples were shipped for TCRbeta analysis as frozen whole blood, isolated PBMCs, or DNA extracted from either sample type. The immunoSEQ Assay, a bias-controlled multiplex PCR, was used to amplify TCRbeta CDR3 regions from genomic DNA. Processing in the source paper ran as follows. The number of nucleated cells in each sample was estimated by amplification of reference gene primers within the assay. To quantify the absolute abundance of each unique TCRbeta CDR3 rearrangement, sequence reads were collapsed and filtered. For each sample, productive Simpson clonality was calculated as the square root of Simpson's diversity index across productive rearrangements. The table comes from immuneACCESS by way of TCRdb, which keeps in-frame sequences with V and J called. Part of the clones is missing from these tables; in studies checked, under half for an unresolved V gene and the rest for unknown reasons. V and J calls and clone size are those listed in that table; D and trimming were worked out from the DNA. For this sample there are a few hundred thousand clones; almost 85% appear just once. Together, the top ten hold under 2.5% of the sample.

The germline V gene encodes CDR1 SGHTA and CDR2 FQGNSA. The V and J ends are trimmed by 5 bases and 0 bases, leaving 11 bases between them. Measured from the cysteine to the phenylalanine, the CDR3 is 15 residues long. The DNA shown is the 45-base CDR3, in frame from base 1. The data derive from a study of blood T cell repertoires in COVID-19 (dated by TCRdb to the early 2020s). For the wider study: Collaborator samples came from the United States, Italy and Spain and covered acute and convalescent phases of COVID-19. The prospective study material was composed of cDNA or gDNA derived from T cells, B-cell-depleted T cells, or PBMCs. The repertoires were released in a freely available public database meant as a resource for research on the immune response to SARS-CoV-2. The sample metadata nearly always contained a de-identified subject ID, COVID-19 status, age in years and sex. Samples came from the ongoing ImmuneRACE study (first 160 participants) plus 1,254 subjects from 6 global collaborators. Deeply sampled blood TCRbeta repertoires from subjects exposed to, actively infected with, or recovered from COVID-19 were included in the dataset. Where available, HLA class I and class II types were taken from metadata supplied by the sample provider and were not determined by assay-based typing. Results the study describes overall, beyond this receptor: Clinical and demographic metadata were provided uncurated, with the amount varying by source and participant.

The chain is encoded by TRBV7-2 joined to TRBJ2-4; the D region possibly corresponds to TRBD2 (6 bases align). The clonotype was recovered from a woman aged 65 to 85 with COVID-19, enrolled during active disease. Sequenced material: peripheral blood. In nucleotide form, the sequence is TGTGCCAGCAGCCCTGGCGGGGTAGCCAAAAACATTCAGTACTTC. Protein translation: CASSPGGVAKNIQYF.